The 12 T cell receptor beta chains given below trace back to one sample, sequenced in a study of blood T cell repertoires in COVID-19. Clones were sequenced by immunoSEQ multiplex PCR, and TCRdb holds only the in-frame ones, with some missing. The table has some 220,000 clones, 86% seen once; the top ten hold 3.1%. Sequences were obtained from PBMCs or T cells enriched from blood (not recorded which). These receptors were taken from a woman between 45 and 60 years old in a cohort exposed to, infected with or recovered from COVID-19 (not recorded which).

The chain couples TRBV4-3 to TRBJ1-2; 10 nucleotides agree with TRBD1. The V and J ends lost 2 bases and 2 bases, in that order; junction bases with no gene match: 5. The V gene's germline CDR1 is LGHNA and CDR2 YSLEER. This CDR3 spans 16 amino acids. Here the CDR3 reads CASSQNGQGGNYGYTF. CDR3 in DNA: TGCGCCAGCAGCCAAAATGGACAGGGGGGGAACTATGGCTACACCTTC.

CDR3 in DNA: TGTGCCAGCAGCTCCGCGCTAGGCGGAGAGACCCAGTACTTC. It specifies CASSSALGGETQYF. The V gene is TRBV3-1 (or the pseudogene TRBV3-2), the J gene TRBJ2-5; D gene unclear. The germline gives CDR1 LGHDT, CDR2 YNNKEL (reference sequence). The V and J ends lost 5 bases and 4 bases respectively, with 14 bases between them. The CDR3 runs 14 residues.

The chain carries TRBV7-2 and TRBJ2-6; 7 bases line up with TRBD1. Germline V lookup: CDR1 SGHTA, CDR2 FQGNSA. The CDR3 is 14 residues long. The J segment lost 3 bases and the V segment lost 7 bases, leaving 3 bases of the junction unmatched. The CDR3 region has the DNA TGTGCCAGCACCACAGGGGATGGGGCCAACGTCCTGACTTTC. Its protein product is CASTTGDGANVLTF.

This clone has just a few counts. The V gene is TRBV5-6, the J gene TRBJ1-2; D perhaps matches TRBD1 (5 bases). V was clipped by 4 bases and J by 12 bases, with 19 bases between them. The CDR3 runs to 13 residues. Germline V gene sequence: CDR1 SGHDT, CDR2 YYEEEE. CDR3: CASSVKGSPRDTF. CDR3 sequence (DNA): TGTGCCAGCAGCGTGAAAGGATCCCCCAGGGACACCTTC.

This chain connects TRBV27 to TRBJ1-6; no firm D call. Trimming removed 3 bases from V and 3 bases from J, with 15 bases in between. This CDR3 has 17 amino acids. Germline assignment: CDR1 MNHEY and CDR2 SMNVEV (reference sequence). The CDR3 loop is CASSFWLGSYYNSPLHF. The CDR3 nucleotides read TGTGCCAGCAGTTTTTGGTTGGGGAGTTACTATAATTCACCCCTCCACTTT.

The rearrangement uses TRBV7-4 and TRBJ1-3; 7 bases are a match to TRBD1. This CDR3 is 17 amino acids long. V was pared by 1 base and J by 0 bases, with 6 bases of the junction left unmatched. Germline V gene data show CDR1 as SGHVT and CDR2 as SQSDAQ. This chain's CDR3 is CASSLGGGTDSGNTIYF. The CDR3 coding sequence is TGTGCCAGCAGCTTAGGTGGCGGGACAGACTCTGGAAACACCATATATTTT.

This chain connects TRBV10-1 to TRBJ2-1; TRBD2 matches at 8 bases. Germline V gene sequence: CDR1 WNHNN, CDR2 SYGVQD (reference sequence). J was trimmed by 5 bases and V by 3 bases; bases with no gene match: 9. The CDR3 has 16 residues. The DNA for the CDR3 is TGCGCCAGCAGTGATGGAACGGGGGGGCATCACAATGAGCAGTTCTTC. Translated: CASSDGTGGHHNEQFF.

The sample holds a few counts of this clone. The chain combines TRBV5-1 with TRBJ1-1; D is perhaps TRBD1 (6 bases). V was trimmed by 2 bases and J by 0 bases, leaving 14 bases between them. Germline CDR1 is SGHRS and CDR2 is YFSETQ. This CDR3 region has 16 residues. The CDR3 reads CASSFSGAGVNTEAFF. DNA for the CDR3: TGCGCCAGCAGCTTTTCAGGGGCAGGTGTGAACACTGAAGCTTTCTTT.

A single count supports this clone. The rearrangement uses TRBV3-1 (or the pseudogene TRBV3-2) and TRBJ1-6; 7 nucleotides line up with TRBD1. The trim removed 6 bases at V and 9 bases at J, leaving 11 bases unmatched. From germline, CDR1 is LGHDT and CDR2 YNNKEL (reference sequence). The CDR3 has 15 amino acids. CDR3 nucleotides: TGTGCCAGCAGGGAAGGGGACAGTATGACTTCACCCCTCCACTTT. Translated: CASREGDSMTSPLHF.

The chain is built from TRBV5-1 and TRBJ2-7, with 10 bases identical to TRBD1. The CDR3 contains 15 residues. CDR1 and CDR2 (germline): SGHRS, YFSETQ. The J segment lost 6 bases and the V segment lost 3 bases, leaving 9 bases of the junction unmatched. The CDR3 is CASSSTGGRAAEQYF. The CDR3 region has the DNA TGCGCCAGCAGCTCGACAGGGGGCCGAGCTGCCGAGCAGTACTTC.

The V gene is TRBV5-1, the J gene TRBJ2-1, with 11 positions matching TRBD1. The CDR3 loop spans 18 amino acids. CDR1 is SGHRS, CDR2 YFSETQ, per germline. Losses at the gene ends were 0 bases for V and 12 bases for J; bases not matched to a gene: 17. For the CDR3, the DNA is TGCGCCAGCAGCTTGGCTTCTAGGGGACAGGGGGGCCCTACGGGGCAGTTCTTC. Encoded protein: CASSLASRGQGGPTGQFF.

The table lists this clone with many counts. This CDR3 is CASSGGTTQKLFF. CDR3 sequence (DNA): TGTGCCAGCAGTGGGGGGACAACCCAAAAACTGTTTTTT. The chain carries TRBV2 and TRBJ1-4; maybe TRBD1 (6 bases). Trimming took off 4 bases at V and 9 bases at J, with 12 bases between the two ends. Germline loops: CDR1 SNHLY, CDR2 FYNNEI. The CDR3 is made up of 13 amino acids.